Sequencing of this T cell receptor beta chain was carried out in a study of shared clonotypes between healthy human individuals. Those who donated were healthy HIV-negative adults, with no recent acute infections or vaccinations reported. Trimming removed 3 bases at V and 5 bases at J, with 10 bases between. The CDR3 consists of 13 residues. Germline V gene sequence: CDR1 SGHTA, CDR2 FQGTGA. Clones were sequenced by immunoSEQ multiplex PCR, and TCRdb holds only the in-frame ones, with some missing. The data hold over 2 million clones, with 90% to 95% observed a single time. This clonotype was obtained from a man between 18 and 35 years old in good health. This sequence joins TRBV7-3 and TRBJ1-1; D call uncertain. Sequencing was done on a sample of naive CD4+ T cells sorted from blood. Subset in this sample: CD45RA+ positively selected. CDR3 sequence reads: CASSFSPGTEAFF. The CDR3 DNA is TGTGCCAGCAGCTTCAGCCCCGGGACTGAAGCTTTCTTT.